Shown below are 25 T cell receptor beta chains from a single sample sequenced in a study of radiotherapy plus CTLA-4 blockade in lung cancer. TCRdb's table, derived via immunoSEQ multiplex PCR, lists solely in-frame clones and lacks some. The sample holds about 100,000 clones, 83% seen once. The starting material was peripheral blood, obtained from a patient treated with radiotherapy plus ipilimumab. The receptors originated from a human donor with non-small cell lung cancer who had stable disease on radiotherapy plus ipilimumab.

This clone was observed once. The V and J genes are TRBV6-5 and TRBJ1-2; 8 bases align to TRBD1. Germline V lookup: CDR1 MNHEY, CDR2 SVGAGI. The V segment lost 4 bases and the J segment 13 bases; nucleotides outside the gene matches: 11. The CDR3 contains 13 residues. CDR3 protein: CASSFAGQVVGTF. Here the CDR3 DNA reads TGTGCCAGCAGTTTTGCGGGACAGGTGGTTGGCACCTTC.

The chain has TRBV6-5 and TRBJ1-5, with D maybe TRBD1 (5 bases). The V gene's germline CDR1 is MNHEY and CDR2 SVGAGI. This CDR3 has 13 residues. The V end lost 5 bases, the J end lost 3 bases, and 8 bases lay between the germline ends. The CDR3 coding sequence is TGTGCCAGCAGTCGACAGCTCAATCAGCCCCAGCATTTT. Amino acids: CASSRQLNQPQHF.

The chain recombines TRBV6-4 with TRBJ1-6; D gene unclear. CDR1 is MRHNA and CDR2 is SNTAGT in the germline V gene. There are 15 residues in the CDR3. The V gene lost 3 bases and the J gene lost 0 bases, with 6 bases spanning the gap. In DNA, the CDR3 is TGTGCCAGCAGTGAACAGAGCTCCTATAATTCACCCCTCCACTTT. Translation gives CASSEQSSYNSPLHF.

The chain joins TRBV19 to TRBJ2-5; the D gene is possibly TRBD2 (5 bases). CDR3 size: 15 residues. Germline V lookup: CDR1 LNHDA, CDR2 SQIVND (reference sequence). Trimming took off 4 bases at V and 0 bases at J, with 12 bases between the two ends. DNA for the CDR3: TGTGCCAGTAGTACGGCGGGCCTGTACCAAGAGACCCAGTACTTC. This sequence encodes CASSTAGLYQETQYF.

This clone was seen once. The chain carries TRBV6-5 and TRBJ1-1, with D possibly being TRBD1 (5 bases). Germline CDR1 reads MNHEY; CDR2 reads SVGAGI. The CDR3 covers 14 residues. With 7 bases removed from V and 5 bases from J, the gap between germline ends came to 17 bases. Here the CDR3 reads CASTRRAGRTEAFF. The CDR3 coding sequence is TGTGCCAGCACTAGGAGGGCAGGGAGGACTGAAGCTTTCTTT.

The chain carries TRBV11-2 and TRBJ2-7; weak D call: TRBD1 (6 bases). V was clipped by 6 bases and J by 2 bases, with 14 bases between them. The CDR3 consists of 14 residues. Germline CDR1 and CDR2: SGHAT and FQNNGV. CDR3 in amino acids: CASRPLTGTYEQYF. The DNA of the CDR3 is TGTGCCAGCAGACCCCTAACAGGGACCTACGAGCAGTACTTC.

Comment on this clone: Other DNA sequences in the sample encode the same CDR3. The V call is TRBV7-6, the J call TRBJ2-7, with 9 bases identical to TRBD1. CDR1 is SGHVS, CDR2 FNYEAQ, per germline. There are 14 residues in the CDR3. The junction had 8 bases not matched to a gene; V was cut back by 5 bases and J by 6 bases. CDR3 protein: CASSTGTGLGEQYF. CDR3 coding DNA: TGTGCCAGCAGCACGGGGACAGGGTTGGGCGAGCAGTACTTC.

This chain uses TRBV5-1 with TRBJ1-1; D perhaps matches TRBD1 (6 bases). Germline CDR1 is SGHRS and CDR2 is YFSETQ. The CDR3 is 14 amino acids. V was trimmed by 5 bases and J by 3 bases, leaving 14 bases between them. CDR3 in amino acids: CASRGGRTDTEAFF. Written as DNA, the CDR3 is TGCGCCAGCAGGGGAGGGCGGACAGACACTGAAGCTTTCTTT.

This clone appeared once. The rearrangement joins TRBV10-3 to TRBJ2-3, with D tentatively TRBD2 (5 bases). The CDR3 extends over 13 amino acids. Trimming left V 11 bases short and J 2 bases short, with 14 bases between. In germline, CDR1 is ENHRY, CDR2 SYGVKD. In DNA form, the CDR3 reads TGTGCCTTTACCTACGGGGTCACAGATACGCAGTATTTT. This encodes CAFTYGVTDTQYF.

The CDR3 nucleotides are TGTGCCAGCTATAAGGGTATGCTCACCGGGGAGCTGTTTTTT. It codes for CASYKGMLTGELFF. V and J are TRBV28 and TRBJ2-2, with D unclear. CDR3 length: 14 residues. Looked up from germline, CDR1 is MDHEN and CDR2 is SYDVKM. Deletions cut 8 bases from V and 4 bases from J, with 14 bases between.

The CDR3 spells CASSEQIRTEQYF. CDR3 nucleotides: TGTGCCAGCAGCGAACAGATACGGACCGAGCAGTACTTC. The rearrangement joins TRBV9 to TRBJ2-7; D ambiguous. From germline, CDR1 is SGDLS and CDR2 YYNGEE. The CDR3 length is 13 residues. V was clipped by 3 bases and J by 6 bases, with 13 bases between them.

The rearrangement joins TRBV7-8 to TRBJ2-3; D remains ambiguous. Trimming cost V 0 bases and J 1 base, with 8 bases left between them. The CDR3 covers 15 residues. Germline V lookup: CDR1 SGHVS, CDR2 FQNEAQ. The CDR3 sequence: CASSLAVQGTDTQYF. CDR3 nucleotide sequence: TGTGCCAGCAGCTTAGCGGTTCAAGGCACAGATACGCAGTATTTT.

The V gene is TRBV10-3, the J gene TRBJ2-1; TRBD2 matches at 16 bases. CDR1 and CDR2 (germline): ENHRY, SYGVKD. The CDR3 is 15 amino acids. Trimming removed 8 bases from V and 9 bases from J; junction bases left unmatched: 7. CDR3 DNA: TGTGCCATCGGAGGGACTAGCGGGAGGGCCGGTGAGCAGTTCTTC. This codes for CAIGGTSGRAGEQFF.

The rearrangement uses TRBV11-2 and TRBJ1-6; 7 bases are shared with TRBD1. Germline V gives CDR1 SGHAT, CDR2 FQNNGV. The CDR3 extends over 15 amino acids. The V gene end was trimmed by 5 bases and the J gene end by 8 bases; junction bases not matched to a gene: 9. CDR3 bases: TGTGCCAGCAGCCCTAGGACAGGAACCGATTCACCCCTCCACTTT. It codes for CASSPRTGTDSPLHF.

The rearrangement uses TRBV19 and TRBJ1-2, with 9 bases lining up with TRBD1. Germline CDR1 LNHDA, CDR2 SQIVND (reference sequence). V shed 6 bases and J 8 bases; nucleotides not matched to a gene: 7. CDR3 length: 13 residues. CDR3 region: CASRITGGAGYTF. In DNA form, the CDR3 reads TGTGCCAGTAGAATAACAGGGGGCGCGGGCTACACCTTC.

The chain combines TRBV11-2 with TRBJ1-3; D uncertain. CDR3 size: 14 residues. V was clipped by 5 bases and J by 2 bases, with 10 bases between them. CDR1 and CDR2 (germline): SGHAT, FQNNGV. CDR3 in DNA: TGTGCCAGCAGCCCCGGGAGGGCTGGAAACACCATATATTTT. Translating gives CASSPGRAGNTIYF.

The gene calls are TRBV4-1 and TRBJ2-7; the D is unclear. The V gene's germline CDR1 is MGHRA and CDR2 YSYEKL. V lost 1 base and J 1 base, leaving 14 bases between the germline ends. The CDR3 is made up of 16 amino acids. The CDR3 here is CASSQGNDGYSYEQYF. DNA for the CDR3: TGCGCCAGCAGCCAAGGAAACGACGGTTATTCCTACGAGCAGTACTTC.

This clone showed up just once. The chain's CDR3 is CASSPAGRLAEAFF. The DNA for the CDR3 is TGTGCCAGCAGTCCAGCAGGGAGACTGGCTGAAGCTTTCTTT. The chain couples TRBV27 to TRBJ1-1; D perhaps matches TRBD1 (5 bases). The CDR3 length is 14 residues. Trimming removed 5 bases from V and 6 bases from J, with 16 bases in between. Looked up from germline, CDR1 is MNHEY and CDR2 is SMNVEV (reference sequence).

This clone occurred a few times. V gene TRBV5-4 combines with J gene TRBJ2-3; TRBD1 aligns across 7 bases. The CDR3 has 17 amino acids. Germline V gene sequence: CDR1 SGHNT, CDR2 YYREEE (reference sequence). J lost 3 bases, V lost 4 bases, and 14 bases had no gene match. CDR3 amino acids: CASSPEPPGQITDTQYF. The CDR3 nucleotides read TGTGCCAGCAGCCCAGAACCGCCGGGACAGATAACAGATACGCAGTATTTT.

CDR3 nucleotides: TGTGCCAGCTCACCCCGATCTCCGAATGAGCAGTTCTTC. This translates into CASSPRSPNEQFF. This sequence joins TRBV18 and TRBJ2-1; D is unclear. V was shortened by 3 bases and J by 7 bases, with 10 bases between the two germline ends. There are 13 residues in the CDR3. CDR1 and CDR2 from the germline V gene are KGHSH and LQKENI.

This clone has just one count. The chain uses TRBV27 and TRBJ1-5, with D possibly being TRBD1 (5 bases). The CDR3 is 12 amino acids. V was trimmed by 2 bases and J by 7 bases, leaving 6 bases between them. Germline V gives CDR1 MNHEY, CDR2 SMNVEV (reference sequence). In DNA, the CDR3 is TGTGCCAGCAGTTTACGGGGGCAGCCCCAGCATTTT. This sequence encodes CASSLRGQPQHF.

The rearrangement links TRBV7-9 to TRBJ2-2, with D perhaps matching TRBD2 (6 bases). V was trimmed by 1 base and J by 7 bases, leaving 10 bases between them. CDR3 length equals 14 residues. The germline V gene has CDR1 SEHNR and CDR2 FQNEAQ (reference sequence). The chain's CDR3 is CASSLGASVGELFF. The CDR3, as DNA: TGTGCCAGCAGCTTAGGGGCTAGCGTCGGGGAGCTGTTTTTT.

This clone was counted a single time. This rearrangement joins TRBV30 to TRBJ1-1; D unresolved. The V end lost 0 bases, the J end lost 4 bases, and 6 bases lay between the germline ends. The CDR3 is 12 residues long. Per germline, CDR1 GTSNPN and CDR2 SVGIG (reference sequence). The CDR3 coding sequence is TGTGCCTGGAGTGTATTCGGCACTGAAGCTTTCTTT. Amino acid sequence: CAWSVFGTEAFF. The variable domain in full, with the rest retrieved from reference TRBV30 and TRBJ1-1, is SQTIHQWPATLVQPVGSPLSLECTVEGTSNPNLYWYRQAAGRGLQLLFYSVGIGQISSEVPQNLSASRPQDRQFILSSKKLLLSDSGFYLCAWSVFGTEAFFGQGTRLTVV.

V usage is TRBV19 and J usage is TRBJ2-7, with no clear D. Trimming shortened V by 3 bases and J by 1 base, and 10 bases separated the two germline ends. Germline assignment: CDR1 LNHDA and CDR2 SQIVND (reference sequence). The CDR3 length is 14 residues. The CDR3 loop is CASSMSTRSYEQYF. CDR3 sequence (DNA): TGTGCCAGTAGTATGTCCACAAGATCCTACGAGCAGTACTTC. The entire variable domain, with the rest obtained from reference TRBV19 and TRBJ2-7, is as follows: DGGITQSPKYLFRKEGQNVTLSCEQNLNHDAMYWYRQDPGQGLRLIYYSQIVNDFQKGDIAEGYSVSREKKESFPLTVTSAQKNPTAFYLCASSMSTRSYEQYFGPGTRLTVT.

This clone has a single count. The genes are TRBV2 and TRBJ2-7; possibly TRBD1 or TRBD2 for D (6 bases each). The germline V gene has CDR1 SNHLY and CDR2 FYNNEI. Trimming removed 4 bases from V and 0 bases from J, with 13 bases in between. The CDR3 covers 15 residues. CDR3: CASSAGAVSSYEQYF. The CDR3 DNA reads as TGTGCCAGCAGTGCGGGGGCCGTGTCCTCCTACGAGCAGTACTTC.